The clone carrying this T cell receptor (beta chain) was picked up a small number of times. The data are from a study of T cell repertoires in cytomegalovirus infection. TCRdb ran MiXCR on the reads and lists one entry per CDR3 protein. The sample shows 250,000 to 300,000 distinct CDR3 sequences, 15% to 20% of them seen only once. This TCR came from a human donor in good health (CMV status not recorded). Some clones in this sample may be carry-over from other donors' samples. Sequencing was carried out using CD8+ T cells from PBMCs.

DNA of the CDR3: TGTGCCAGCAGTTTGACTGACCCCAACGTCCTGACTTTC. Protein: CASSLTDPNVLTF. This chain connects TRBV12-3 or TRBV12-4 to TRBJ2-6; D unresolved. This CDR3 spans 13 amino acids. Trimming left V 3 bases short and J 8 bases short, with 8 bases between.